Listed below are T cell receptor beta chains from one sample, sequenced in a study of breast tumors, draining lymph nodes, adjacent tissues. TCRdb independently ran MiXCR on the multiplex PCR reads; one entry per CDR3 protein. The sample shows approximately 230,000 distinct CDR3 sequences, under 40% of them seen only once. Sequenced: axillary lymph node tissue. The source is a female donor with breast cancer. Some clones in this sample may be carry-over from other donors' samples. Each CDR3 is given with its conserved first and last residue. The D gene is left open where the match is weak. The size field is filled for only some rows; it gives once, few, many or a size class.

TRBD1 | TRBJ1-2 | many | TRBV5-1 | CASSFTTGASNYGYTF | TGCGCCAGCAGCTTTACGACAGGGGCCTCTAACTATGGCTACACCTTC
- | TRBJ1-1 | once | TRBV6-6 | CASITTVNTEAFF | TGTGCCAGCATTACGACCGTGAACACTGAAGCTTTCTTT
TRBD1 | TRBJ1-6 | many | TRBV12-3/TRBV12-4 | CASRIGQGNSPLHF | TGTGCCAGCAGGATAGGACAGGGAAATTCACCCCTCCACTTT
- | TRBJ1-4 | - | TRBV20-1 | CSAIRDTEEKLFF | TGCAGTGCTATCCGGGACACGGAGGAAAAACTGTTTTTT
- | TRBJ2-3 | many | TRBV18 | CASSPGTTSTDTQYF | TGTGCCAGCTCACCAGGCACAACTAGCACAGATACGCAGTATTTT
TRBD2 | TRBJ2-3 | - | TRBV5-1 | CASSLATGRADTQYF | TGCGCCAGCAGCTTGGCAACCGGGAGGGCAGATACGCAGTATTTT
TRBD2 | TRBJ2-5 | few | TRBV6-1 | CASSPSGANQETQYF | TGTGCCAGCAGCCCTAGCGGGGCTAACCAAGAGACCCAGTACTTC
- | TRBJ1-4 | many | TRBV2 | CASSEGGPTREKLFF | TGTGCCAGCAGTGAAGGGGGACCGACAAGAGAAAAACTGTTTTTT
- | TRBJ1-4 | many | TRBV18 | CASSPPPGEKLFF | TGTGCCAGCTCACCACCCCCAGGAGAAAAACTGTTTTTT
- | TRBJ1-2 | - | TRBV4-1 | CASSQDTAGANYGYTF | TGCGCCAGCAGCCAAGATACGGCGGGGGCTAACTATGGCTACACCTTC
TRBD1 | TRBJ2-2 | many | TRBV10-3 | CAIQPFLLDRGTGELFF | TGTGCCATACAGCCCTTCCTACTTGACAGGGGCACCGGGGAGCTGTTTTTT
TRBD1 | TRBJ2-1 | many | TRBV20-1 | CSAVKRGGRGEQFF | TGCAGTGCCGTCAAACGAGGGGGCAGGGGTGAGCAGTTCTTC
- | TRBJ2-2 | once | TRBV5-1 | CASSLGSPDTGELFF | TGCGCCAGCAGCTTGGGGAGCCCCGACACCGGGGAGCTGTTTTTT
- | TRBJ1-2 | - | TRBV25-1 | CASSAGPGGGYTF | TGTGCCAGCAGTGCCGGGCCGGGGGGTGGCTACACCTTC
- | TRBJ2-2 | many | TRBV9 | CASSRSSNTGELFF | TGTGCCAGTTCCAGATCGTCGAACACCGGGGAGCTGTTTTTT
- | TRBJ2-7 | - | TRBV2 | CASKGGLYEQYF | TGTGCCAGCAAAGGGGGGCTCTACGAGCAGTACTTC